Shown below are 19 T cell receptor beta chains from a single sample sequenced in a study of cytomegalovirus exposure and HLA in healthy donors. 13 Jbeta primers and 60 Vbeta primers were used for the PCR. TCRdb's table, derived via immunoSEQ multiplex PCR, lists solely in-frame clones and lacks some. The repertoire has 100,000 to 150,000 clones, 80% to 90% of them found once; the top ten carry about 2.5%. Sequenced: PBMCs. These receptors were taken from a man in his forties or fifties in good health and CMV-seronegative.

CDR3 loop: CASRDRGGNTEAFF. CDR3 coding DNA: TGTGCCAGTAGAGACAGGGGGGGAAACACTGAAGCTTTCTTT. The rearrangement links TRBV19 to TRBJ1-1, with 9 bases aligning to TRBD1. The CDR3 sequence is 14 residues long. The junction had 4 bases not matched to a gene; V was cut back by 6 bases and J by 2 bases. In germline, CDR1 is LNHDA, CDR2 SQIVND (reference sequence).

The J gene is TRBJ1-5, the V gene TRBV6-1; D not certain. There are 16 residues in the CDR3. The germline V gene encodes CDR1 MNHNS and CDR2 SASEGT. Trimming pared 4 bases from V and 0 bases from J, leaving 13 bases between. CDR3 residues: CASSGSHPSSNQPQHF. CDR3 sequence (DNA): TGTGCCAGCAGTGGTTCACATCCCTCTAGCAATCAGCCCCAGCATTTT.

This chain uses TRBV19 with TRBJ1-5, with 10 bases fitting TRBD1. V was clipped by 5 bases and J by 6 bases; unmatched bases: 7. CDR3 size: 15 residues. Germline CDR1 LNHDA, CDR2 SQIVND (reference sequence). CDR3 residues: CASSRQGAGFQPQHF. The CDR3 nucleotides are TGTGCCAGTAGTCGACAGGGGGCAGGTTTTCAGCCCCAGCATTTT.

The chain has TRBV6-1 and TRBJ1-4; D unresolved. CDR1 and CDR2 from the germline V gene are MNHNS and SASEGT. V was pared by 3 bases and J by 7 bases, with 12 bases between. This CDR3 region has 14 residues. The CDR3 bases are TGTGCCAGCAGTGAGATGTTGGGCTTTGAAAAACTGTTTTTT. Residues: CASSEMLGFEKLFF.

This clone was recorded a few times. This chain joins TRBV5-1 and TRBJ1-6; 9 bases match TRBD1. Germline CDR1 SGHRS, CDR2 YFSETQ. Unmatched junction bases numbered 4, after V lost 0 bases and J lost 9 bases. This CDR3 is 15 amino acids long. The CDR3 bases are TGCGCCAGCAGCTTGGACAGGGGGCCAAGTTCACCCCTCCACTTT. This encodes CASSLDRGPSSPLHF.

The V call is TRBV2, the J call TRBJ1-1; TRBD1 aligns across 7 bases. Germline V gives CDR1 SNHLY, CDR2 FYNNEI. The CDR3 consists of 11 residues. The J segment lost 11 bases and the V segment lost 4 bases, leaving 4 bases of the junction unmatched. The CDR3 loop reads CASSVGQKAFF. The CDR3, as DNA: TGTGCCAGCAGTGTGGGACAGAAGGCTTTCTTT.

The rearrangement uses TRBV5-4 and TRBJ2-1, with a tentative D call TRBD2 (5 bases). This CDR3 has 15 residues. V was cut by 0 bases and J by 4 bases, with 11 bases left in between. Per germline, CDR1 SGHNT and CDR2 YYREEE (reference sequence). The CDR3 loop is CASSLGGFQYNEQFF. The CDR3 DNA follows: TGTGCCAGCAGCTTGGGCGGGTTTCAGTACAATGAGCAGTTCTTC.

In its sample, this clone was seen a few times. The rearrangement links TRBV5-1 to TRBJ1-1, with TRBD1 matching 7 bases. The V gene's germline CDR1 is SGHRS and CDR2 YFSETQ. Germline trimming cut 0 bases from V and 0 bases from J; bases unmatched to any gene: 5. There are 16 residues in the CDR3. This CDR3 reads CASSLGTGQLNTEAFF. The CDR3 DNA is TGCGCCAGCAGCTTGGGGACGGGACAGCTGAACACTGAAGCTTTCTTT.

The chain couples TRBV11-2 to TRBJ1-1; 7 bases fit TRBD1. The CDR3 spans 15 residues. V shed 5 bases, J shed 7 bases, and the junction held 13 bases outside the gene matches. Germline V gene data show CDR1 as SGHAT and CDR2 as FQNNGV. The CDR3 protein is CASSGRQGKSFEAFF. DNA for the CDR3: TGTGCCAGCAGCGGACGACAGGGAAAGAGTTTTGAAGCTTTCTTT.

The CDR3 sequence: CASSPIQGNQPQHF. As DNA, the CDR3 is TGTGCCAGCAGTCCAATACAGGGTAATCAGCCCCAGCATTTT. The V gene is TRBV27, the J gene TRBJ1-5; tentatively, D is TRBD1 (6 bases). The germline CDR1 and CDR2 sequences are MNHEY and SMNVEV (reference sequence). V dropped 5 bases and J dropped 4 bases, with 12 bases sitting between them. The CDR3 is made up of 14 amino acids.

V is TRBV25-1 and J is TRBJ2-5; 8 bases line up with TRBD1. The tail of the sequence fits TRBJ2-7 better, so the J call may be wrong. The CDR3 extends over 14 amino acids. Germline V CDR1 and CDR2: MGHDK, SYGVNS. The CDR3: CASSGRTGTYEQYF. CDR3 sequence (DNA): TGTGCCAGCAGTGGACGGACAGGGACCTACGAGCAGTACTTC.

The chain couples TRBV7-9 to TRBJ1-1, with 7 positions matching TRBD1. The V gene end was trimmed by 1 base and the J gene end by 4 bases; junction bases not matched to a gene: 6. Germline V gives CDR1 SEHNR, CDR2 FQNEAQ (reference sequence). The CDR3 covers 15 residues. The CDR3 region has the DNA TGTGCCAGCAGCTTAGTAACAGGGGCAAGCACTGAAGCTTTCTTT. It codes for CASSLVTGASTEAFF. The entire variable domain, with the rest obtained from reference TRBV7-9 and TRBJ1-1, is as follows: DTGVSQNPRHKITKRGQNVTFRCDPISEHNRLYWYRQTLGQGPEFLTYFQNEAQLEKSRLLSDRFSAERPKGSFSTLEIQRTEQGDSAMYLCASSLVTGASTEAFFGQGTRLTVV.

The gene calls are TRBV15 and TRBJ1-1; D is perhaps TRBD1 (6 bases). In germline, CDR1 is LNHNV, CDR2 YYDKDF (reference sequence). CDR3 length: 14 amino acids. V shed 0 bases and J shed 1 base, with 6 bases lying between them. The CDR3 reads CATSREDRNTEAFF. As DNA, the CDR3 is TGTGCCACCAGCAGAGAGGACAGGAACACTGAAGCTTTCTTT.

V usage is TRBV6-5 and J usage is TRBJ1-2; perhaps TRBD1 as D (6 bases). The CDR3 totals 14 residues. The germline V gene has CDR1 MNHEY and CDR2 SVGAGI. V was trimmed by 5 bases and J by 5 bases, leaving 15 bases between them. CDR3 sequence (DNA): TGTGCCAGCAGTCAACCCGGGACACCGTATGGCTACACCTTC. It encodes CASSQPGTPYGYTF.

This chain links TRBV6-5 with TRBJ2-1, with a tentative D call TRBD2 (6 bases). The V and J ends lost 5 bases and 3 bases respectively, with 14 bases between them. Germline values: CDR1 MNHEY, CDR2 SVGAGI. The CDR3 has 15 amino acids. The CDR3: CASSALTRGYNEQFF. In DNA form, the CDR3 reads TGTGCCAGCAGTGCCCTGACTAGGGGCTACAATGAGCAGTTCTTC.

The chain has TRBV5-4 and TRBJ1-1; D not resolved. Germline lookup yields CDR1 SGHNT and CDR2 YYREEE (reference sequence). Trimming removed 4 bases from V and 6 bases from J, with 7 bases in between. CDR3 size: 11 residues. CDR3 nucleotides: TGTGCCAGCAGCCAGGAGGCTGAAGCTTTCTTT. This codes for CASSQEAEAFF.

The chain joins TRBV7-9 to TRBJ2-1; TRBD1 agrees at 7 bases. CDR3 length equals 13 residues. Trimming at V came to 10 bases and at J to 8 bases, leaving 11 bases not matched to a gene. Germline loops: CDR1 SEHNR, CDR2 FQNEAQ (reference sequence). This CDR3 reads CATRQGDPDEQFF. The CDR3 DNA reads TGTGCCACCCGACAGGGAGACCCGGATGAGCAGTTCTTC.

This chain joins TRBV9 and TRBJ2-7; tentatively, D is TRBD1 (5 bases). CDR1 SGDLS and CDR2 YYNGEE come from the germline V gene. V lost 0 bases, J lost 3 bases, and 13 bases lay in between. The CDR3 totals 15 residues. Written as DNA, the CDR3 is TGTGCCAGCAGCGTAGAGGCAGGGCAAGGCTACGAGCAGTACTTC. It specifies CASSVEAGQGYEQYF.

This sequence joins TRBV7-2 and TRBJ2-1, with 7 bases lining up with TRBD1. In germline, CDR1 is SGHTA, CDR2 FQGNSA. V shed 4 bases, J shed 8 bases, and the junction held 11 bases outside the gene matches. CDR3 length: 15 residues. CDR3 amino acids: CASSYDSGQFYEQFF. CDR3 DNA sequence: TGTGCCAGCAGCTACGATTCGGGACAGTTCTATGAGCAGTTCTTC.